This T cell receptor (beta chain) was observed in a study of T cells after yellow fever vaccination (dated by TCRdb to about 2019). For context, the study as a whole: Libraries from fractions with low cell numbers were prepared with the SMART-Seq v4 Ultra Low Input RNA kit. Blood samples were taken at several timepoints before and after primary and secondary immunization, and bulk PBMC replicates and cell subsets were isolated. To follow T-cell clones before and after primary and booster YFV17D yellow fever vaccination, bulk TCR alpha and beta repertoires were sequenced over time. Two healthy male donors, one aged 18 to 30 and one aged 30 to 40 years, made up the cohort. Findings and caveats that apply to the study as a whole: Most clones expanded after primary vaccination were re-detected after the booster (approximately 96% of CD4 and more than 70% of CD8), suggesting broad memory maintenance. A small fraction of clonotypes showed up in both the CD4 and CD8 compartments, probably as a result of convergent recombination. The secondary T-cell response was weaker than the primary response but faster, peaking on day 5 instead of day 15. Because the study included only a couple of donors, the extent to which the findings can be generalized is limited. Computational filtering was required because FACS-sorted repertoires could contain abundant contaminating clonotypes from the bulk population.

The treatment or condition label, as the study defines it: live attenuated yellow fever vaccine strain. PBMCs were isolated from peripheral blood using a standard Ficoll-Paque protocol. Dynabeads CD4 and CD8 positive selection kits were used to isolate CD4 and CD8 T-cell fractions. TriZol was used to extract RNA from bulk PBMCs, from CD4 and CD8 fractions, and from dextramer-positive and dextramer-negative fractions. A word on this clonotype: Its antigen remains undetermined. One junction end disagrees with the germline gene, perhaps due to a read error.

TCR cDNA was synthesized by 5'RACE template switching, through which a universal primer site and unique molecular identifiers were introduced. Priming of cDNA synthesis was performed from both the TCR alpha and TCR beta constant segments. Libraries were amplified in two PCR steps, with sample barcodes and sequencing adapters added in the second step. Sequencing of libraries was performed on Illumina HiSeq 2500 (2x100 bp) or NovaSeq (2x150 bp). The authors processed their data as follows. Demultiplexing of reads and collapsing into UMI consensus sequences were performed with MIGEC, and V(D)J alignment was carried out with MiXCR. Vaccine-responding clonotypes were defined with edgeR using replicate PBMC samples, requiring FDR below 0.01 and a log2 fold change above 5 up to day 15. Each bulk clonotype received a CD4 or CD8 identity based on whether the sequenced CD4 or CD8 repertoire contained that clonotype at higher abundance. The raw public data were reprocessed by TCRdb itself: fastp quality trimming at Q25, MiXCR clonotype calling, in-frame beta chains only. One record per CDR3 amino acid sequence lists the most common genes and DNA. The V and J calls come from TCRdb's annotation, not from the publication. This sample has more than 110,000 distinct CDR3 sequences in its table, and under 8% of those were observed once. The ten largest clones take up under 0.7% of the sample.

The sequenced sample was CD4+ T cells sorted from PBMCs, obtained 10 days after the yellow fever booster vaccination. This TCR derives from a man aged 25 to 40 who received the YFV17D yellow fever vaccine.

The DNA sequence follows: TGCTGTGCTAGGGTTCCGGGACGCAACGAACATCAGCCCCAGCATTTT. The resulting protein is CCARVPGRNEHQPQHF. The rearrangement combines TRBV20-1 with TRBJ1-5, with a tentative D gene TRBD1 over 5 matching bases. From the cysteine up to the phenylalanine, the CDR3 has a length of 16 residues. Only the CDR3 portion is preserved as DNA: 48 bases, with reading frame beginning at the first base. According to the germline V gene (reference sequence), CDR1 reads DFQATT and CDR2 reads SNEGSKA.